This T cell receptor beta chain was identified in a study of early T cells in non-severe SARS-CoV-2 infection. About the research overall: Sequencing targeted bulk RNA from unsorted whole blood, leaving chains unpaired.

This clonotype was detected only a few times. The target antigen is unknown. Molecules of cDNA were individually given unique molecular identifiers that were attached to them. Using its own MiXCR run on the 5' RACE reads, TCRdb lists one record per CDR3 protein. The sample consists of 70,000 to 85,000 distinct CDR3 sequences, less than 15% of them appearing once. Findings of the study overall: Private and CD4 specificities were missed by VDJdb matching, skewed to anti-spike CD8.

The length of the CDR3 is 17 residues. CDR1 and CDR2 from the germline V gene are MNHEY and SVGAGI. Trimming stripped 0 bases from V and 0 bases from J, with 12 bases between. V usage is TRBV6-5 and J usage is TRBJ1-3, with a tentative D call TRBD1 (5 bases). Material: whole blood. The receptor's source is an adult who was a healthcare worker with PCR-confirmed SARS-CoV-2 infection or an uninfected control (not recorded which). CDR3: CASSYSALGGSGNTIYF. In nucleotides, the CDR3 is TGTGCCAGCAGTTACTCGGCCTTGGGGGGCTCTGGAAACACCATATATTTT.